This T cell receptor beta chain appears in the sequencing data of a study of T cell responses to AZD1222 COVID-19 vaccine. Germline CDR1 and CDR2: LGHDT and YNNKEL (reference sequence). V was pared by 6 bases and J by 4 bases, with 7 bases of the junction left unmatched. The CDR3 runs to 16 residues. Clones were read by immunoSEQ multiplex PCR, and TCRdb kept only the in-frame ones, dropping some. In the table there are 120,000 or so clones, around 85% of which are singletons. The V and J genes are TRBV3-1 (or the pseudogene TRBV3-2) and TRBJ2-2, with 11 bases that match TRBD2. The TCR sequence derives from an adult in good health. Source: peripheral blood, taken on day 0 of AZD1222 vaccination. CDR3 amino acids: CASSRTSGGTTGELFF. The CDR3 nucleotides read TGTGCCAGCAGTCGAACTAGCGGGGGTACCACCGGGGAGCTGTTTTTT.